The subject of this entry is one T cell receptor beta chain. The data belong to a study of blood T cell repertoires in COVID-19. Study-wide context: The United States, Italy and Spain provided the acute and convalescent COVID-19 samples. In each case, the material was cDNA or gDNA derived from T cells, B-cell-depleted T cells, or PBMCs.

As handled by the study authors: Researchers report that nucleated cell counts were estimated from reference gene primer amplification. The method was immunoSEQ multiplex PCR; TCRdb's version includes in-frame clones alone and lacks a portion of them. V and J calls and clone size are those listed in that table; D and trimming were worked out from the DNA. The sample has over 85,000 clones; around 80% are singletons. The CDR3 extends over 14 amino acids. V gave up 7 bases and J gave up 8 bases, with 20 bases separating them. Germline loops: CDR1 SNHLY, CDR2 FYNNEI. The sequencing input was peripheral blood. The chain joins TRBV2 to TRBJ1-2; the D is unclear. This TCR was sampled from a man in his sixties with acute or convalescent COVID-19. CDR3 DNA sequence: TGTGCCAGCACTTCGGGAGGGTTCATTACGGGCTACACCTTC. Protein sequence: CASTSGGFITGYTF.